Listed below are T cell receptor beta chains from one sample, sequenced in a study of human T cells and chemical hapten exposure. TCRdb reprocessed the 5' RACE reads with MiXCR, giving one entry per CDR3 protein. The repertoire consists of tens of thousands of distinct CDR3 sequences, with approximately 16% occurring once and the leading ten covering nearly 7%. These receptor sequences come from a female donor in good health. The CDR3 runs from the conserved cysteine through the conserved F or W. D genes are given only for firm matches. The listing skips clone size in some rows; elsewhere it reads once, few, many or a size class.

D,J,V,size,DNA,CDR3
NA,TRBJ1-1,TRBV5-1,NA,TGCGCCAGCAGCCAAGGGGGGGTACTTACAGATGAAGCTTTCTTT,CASSQGGVLTDEAFF
NA,TRBJ2-7,TRBV20-1,NA,TGCAGTGCTCGAAGTGGAGCGCACATCTACGAGCAGTACTTC,CSARSGAHIYEQYF
NA,TRBJ1-1,TRBV6-4,NA,TGTGCCAGCGCTAGGTCTGTGGAAGCTTTCTTT,CASARSVEAFF
NA,TRBJ1-1,TRBV29-1,NA,TGCAGCGCTAGAGAAGCTTTCTTT,CSAREAFF
NA,TRBJ2-1,TRBV11-2,few,TGTGCCAGCAGATCCTCGGGCCCCCATGAGCAGTTCTTC,CASRSSGPHEQFF
TRBD1,TRBJ1-5,TRBV12-3/TRBV12-4,few,TGTGCCAGCAGTTTACAGGGGGCATATCAGCCCCAGCATTTT,CASSLQGAYQPQHF
TRBD1,TRBJ2-3,TRBV19,NA,TGTGCCAGTAGTAACGGACAGGGTGAGGCTACGCAGTATTTT,CASSNGQGEATQYF
NA,TRBJ2-5,TRBV20-1,NA,TGCAGTGCCGCTCAAGCCGAAGAGACCCAGTACTTC,CSAAQAEETQYF
NA,TRBJ2-3,TRBV14,few,TGTGCCAGCAGCACTCGACCCTTGGCTAGCACAGATACGCAGTATTTT,CASSTRPLASTDTQYF
NA,TRBJ2-2,TRBV27,many,TGTGCCAGCAGTACGGGGATGGGAATCGGGGAGCTGTTTTTT,CASSTGMGIGELFF
TRBD1,TRBJ2-3,TRBV5-6,few,TGTGCCAGCAGCATACTCGCGACAGGGGGATATAGCACAGATACGCAGTATTTT,CASSILATGGYSTDTQYF
NA,TRBJ1-2,TRBV27,few,TGTGCCAGCAGTCGCGGAGGGGGGACTCCTAACTATGGCTACACCTTC,CASSRGGGTPNYGYTF
NA,TRBJ1-4,TRBV11-2,few,TGTGCCAGCAGCTTAGACAGACCAACAACTAATGAAAAACTGTTTTTT,CASSLDRPTTNEKLFF
NA,TRBJ1-1,TRBV5-1,many,TGCGCCAGCAGCCCCATAGGACATAACACTGAAGCTTTCTTT,CASSPIGHNTEAFF
TRBD2,TRBJ2-3,TRBV12-3/TRBV12-4,many,TGTGCCAGCAGTTTTTCTAGCGGGGGGGCTTATGACGAGAAAAGCACGCTATTGACGCAGTATTTT,CASSFSSGGAYDEKSTLLTQYF
NA,TRBJ1-1,TRBV5-4,few,TGTGCCAGCAGCAGTGGAGGGTTGGCAGATGCTTTCTTT,CASSSGGLADAFF
NA,TRBJ1-2,TRBV12-3/TRBV12-4,few,TGTGCCAGCAGTTTAATCGTGGGCAGGAGGGGGAACTATGGCTACACCTTC,CASSLIVGRRGNYGYTF
NA,TRBJ1-2,TRBV7-9,few,TGTGCCAGCAGTGAGGGGGGAGAATATGGCTACACCTTC,CASSEGGEYGYTF
NA,TRBJ1-1,TRBV29-1,NA,TGCAGCGGGGCTATAGGCAGTGAAGCTTTCTTT,CSGAIGSEAFF
NA,TRBJ2-3,TRBV2,few,TGTGCCACTCGACGGGGGCCGGGAGATACGCAGTATTTT,CATRRGPGDTQYF
NA,TRBJ1-4,TRBV28,few,TGTGCCAGCAGTGGGCCAACTAATGAAAAACTGTTTTTT,CASSGPTNEKLFF
NA,TRBJ1-5,TRBV15,NA,TGTGCCACCACTCCAGACAGGCAGCGGGCCAATCAGCCCCAGCATTTT,CATTPDRQRANQPQHF
NA,TRBJ2-7,TRBV30,NA,TGTGCCTGGAGGTGGAAGGCCAGGTCCAACGAGCAGTACTTC,CAWRWKARSNEQYF
NA,TRBJ2-7,TRBV24-1,NA,TGTGCCACCAGTGACACGGGGGAAAACGAACTAGGCTACGAGCAGTACTTC,CATSDTGENELGYEQYF
TRBD1,TRBJ2-3,TRBV29-1,NA,TGCAGCGCCGGGACAGGGGGCACAAATACGCAGTATTTT,CSAGTGGTNTQYF
NA,TRBJ2-1,TRBV7-2,few,TGTGCCAGCAGCTTAGACCGGACAACCTACAATGAGCAGTTCTTC,CASSLDRTTYNEQFF
NA,TRBJ2-1,TRBV2,few,TGTGCCAGCAGCACGCGGGACAGTTACAATGAGCAGTTCTTC,CASSTRDSYNEQFF
NA,TRBJ1-5,TRBV10-3,NA,TGTGCCATCAGTGGAATAGAGAGCAATCAGCCCCAGCATTTT,CAISGIESNQPQHF
NA,TRBJ2-3,TRBV28,NA,NA,CASSSLKTGKVGSGTSGDKEYF
NA,TRBJ2-7,TRBV27,few,TGTGCCAGCAGTTTAGCGGGGACCGGCGAGCAGTACTTC,CASSLAGTGEQYF
TRBD2,TRBJ2-7,TRBV6-2/TRBV6-3,few,TGTGCCAGCAGCCAACCCAGCGGGGGGGCCGGCCAGGCCTACGAGCAGTACTTC,CASSQPSGGAGQAYEQYF
NA,TRBJ2-6,TRBV5-1,few,TGCGCCAGCAGCTTGGGGCCGGGGTCTGGGGCCAACGTCCTGACTTTC,CASSLGPGSGANVLTF
NA,TRBJ1-5,TRBV19,few,TGTGCCAGTACCCGGTTAGATAGCAATCAGCCCCAGCATTTT,CASTRLDSNQPQHF
TRBD2,TRBJ2-1,TRBV10-3,NA,TGTGCCATCAGTGACGGGAGGGATGAGCAGTTCTTC,CAISDGRDEQFF
NA,TRBJ2-3,TRBV2,NA,TGTGCCAGCAGTGTACAGGGCCCAGATACGCAGTATTTT,CASSVQGPDTQYF
NA,TRBJ1-2,TRBV28,few,TGTGCCAGCAGTTTCCCCCGGGGAAGGGGAGGCGATGGCTACACCTTC,CASSFPRGRGGDGYTF
NA,TRBJ2-6,TRBV19,few,TGTGCCAGTAGTATAGGGGGCGCAAACTCTGGGGCCAACGTCCTGACTTTC,CASSIGGANSGANVLTF
NA,TRBJ2-3,TRBV20-1,few,TGCAGTGCGGCGCCCGAACGACCCAATACAGATACGCAGTATTTT,CSAAPERPNTDTQYF
TRBD2,TRBJ2-1,TRBV19,few,TGTGCCAGTAGTCCCCTAGCGGGAGTTCGGGAGGGTTACAATGAGCAGTTCTTC,CASSPLAGVREGYNEQFF
TRBD1,TRBJ1-1,TRBV5-6,NA,TGTGCCAGCAGCTTGAAGACGGTCACAGGGGGTGCGAACACTGAAGCTTTCTTT,CASSLKTVTGGANTEAFF
NA,TRBJ1-5,TRBV28,few,TGTGCCAGCAGTTTTTGGGGACGGACAGTCTATAAGCCCCAGCATTTT,CASSFWGRTVYKPQHF
TRBD2,TRBJ2-1,TRBV9,NA,TGTGCCAGCAGCGTAGAGGCTAGCGGATTATACAATGAGCAGTTCTTC,CASSVEASGLYNEQFF
NA,TRBJ2-3,TRBV28,few,TGTGCCAGCAGTTCCCCCGGGGGCGGCACAGATACGCAGTATTTT,CASSSPGGGTDTQYF
NA,TRBJ1-1,TRBV27,NA,TGTGCCAGCAGTTTCCTAACCCCAACGATCATGAACACTGAAGCTTTCTTT,CASSFLTPTIMNTEAFF
NA,TRBJ1-2,TRBV24-1,NA,TGTGCCACCAGTGATCTCGAGCTCAACTATGGCTACACCTTC,CATSDLELNYGYTF
TRBD1,TRBJ1-3,TRBV2,NA,TGTGCCAGCAGTAGGGACAGCCGAAACACCATATATTTT,CASSRDSRNTIYF